At least ten counts were recorded for the clone carrying this T cell receptor (beta chain). The record originates from a study of T cells in Graves' hyperthyroidism and ophthalmopathy. RNA transcripts provided the source from which TCR beta CDR3 regions were amplified. TCR CDR3 underwent first-round RT-PCR with the HTBI primer set. TCRdb called the multiplex PCR reads again in MiXCR, with one record for every CDR3 protein. The sample has 200,000 to 250,000 distinct CDR3 sequences, 24% seen once; the top ten hold around 32%. Input material: blood. The TCR originated in a middle-aged woman with Graves' ophthalmopathy.

The DNA for the CDR3 is TGTGCCAGCAGTTTTTCAGGGGCCCCTGGCTACACCTTC. Translating gives CASSFSGAPGYTF. J is TRBJ1-2 and V is TRBV28, with D possibly TRBD1 on 6 matching bases. Per the germline V gene, CDR1 is MDHEN and CDR2 is SYDVKM. This CDR3 contains 13 residues. The ends were cut back, 3 bases at V and 7 bases at J, with 12 bases in the middle.